The rows below give T cell receptor beta chains drawn from one sample of a study of radiotherapy plus CTLA-4 blockade in lung cancer. The repertoire was sequenced with immunoSEQ multiplex PCR; TCRdb's copy has only in-frame clones and lacks some. The sample holds about 95,000 clones, 83% seen once. The specimen comprised peripheral blood, sampled from a patient treated with radiotherapy plus ipilimumab. These receptors came from a human donor with non-small cell lung cancer who had stable disease on radiotherapy plus ipilimumab. Each CDR3 is given without its conserved first and last residue. Each record gives: V gene, J gene, CDR3 protein.

>TRBV14|TRBJ2-1
ASSPRGGRANEQF
>TRBV29-1|TRBJ1-1
SVWGRGEAETTEAF
>TRBV19|TRBJ2-6
ASSSGRVSGANVLT
>TRBV10-2|TRBJ1-5
ASSEGQGVKPQH
>TRBV5-6|TRBJ1-2
ASSLGQGGYGYT
>TRBV5-1|TRBJ2-3
ASSMDSSTDTQY
>TRBV28|TRBJ2-1
ASSFPTGGYNEQF
>TRBV6-6|TRBJ1-5
ASSLRGRSNQPQH
>TRBV7-9|TRBJ2-1
ASSPTRDEQF
>TRBV19|TRBJ2-3
ASRLNTDTQY
>TRBV5-1|TRBJ2-3
ASSLALAGGSDTQY
>TRBV5-3|TRBJ2-5
ARSLKSSGGQETQY
>TRBV2|TRBJ1-1
ASKENINTEAF
>TRBV5-1|TRBJ2-5
ASSWDRAWETQY
>TRBV28|TRBJ1-4
ASSLPSITGVKTPNEKLF
>TRBV5-5|TRBJ2-5
ASSSLGGSSETQY
>TRBV27|TRBJ2-5
ASRRSGGEETQY
>TRBV11-2|TRBJ2-2
ASSLQVSNTGELF
>TRBV29-1|TRBJ2-1
SVESGQALGNEQF
>TRBV2|TRBJ2-1
ASREQGALYNEQF
>TRBV7-3|TRBJ2-1
ASSPRTGANEQF
>TRBV7-8|TRBJ1-1
ASSLVLSVPEAF